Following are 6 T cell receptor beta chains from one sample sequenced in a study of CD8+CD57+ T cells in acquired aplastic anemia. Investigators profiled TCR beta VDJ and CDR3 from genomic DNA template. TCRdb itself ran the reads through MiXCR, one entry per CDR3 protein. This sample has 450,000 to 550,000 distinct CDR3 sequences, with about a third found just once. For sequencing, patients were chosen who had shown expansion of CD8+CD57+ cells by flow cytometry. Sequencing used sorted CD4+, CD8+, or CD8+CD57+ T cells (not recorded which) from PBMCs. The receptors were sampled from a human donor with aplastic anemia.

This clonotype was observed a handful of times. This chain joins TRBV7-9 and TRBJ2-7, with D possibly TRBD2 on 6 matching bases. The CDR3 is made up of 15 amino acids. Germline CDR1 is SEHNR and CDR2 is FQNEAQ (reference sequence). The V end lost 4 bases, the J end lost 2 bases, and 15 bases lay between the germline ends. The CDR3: CASSSLSGSPYEQYF. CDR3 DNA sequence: TGTGCCAGCAGCTCCCTCTCCGGGAGCCCCTACGAGCAGTACTTC.

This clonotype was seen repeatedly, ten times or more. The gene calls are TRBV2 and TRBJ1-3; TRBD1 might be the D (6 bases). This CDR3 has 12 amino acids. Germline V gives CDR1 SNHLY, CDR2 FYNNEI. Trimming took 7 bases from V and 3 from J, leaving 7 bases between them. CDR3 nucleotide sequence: TGTGCCAGCACAGGGGTTGGAAACACCATATATTTT. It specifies CASTGVGNTIYF. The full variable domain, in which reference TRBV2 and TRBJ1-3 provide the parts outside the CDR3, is EPEVTQTPSHQVTQMGQEVILRCVPISNHLYFYWYRQILGQKVEFLVSFYNNEISEKSEIFDDQFSVERPDGSNFTLKIRSTKLEDSAMYFCASTGVGNTIYFGEGSWLTVV.

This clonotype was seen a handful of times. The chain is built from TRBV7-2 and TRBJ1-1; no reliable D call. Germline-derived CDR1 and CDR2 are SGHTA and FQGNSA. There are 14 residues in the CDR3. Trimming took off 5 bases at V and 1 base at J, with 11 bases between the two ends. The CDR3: CASSLAASNTEAFF. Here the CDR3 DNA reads TGTGCCAGCAGCCTCGCAGCCTCGAACACTGAAGCTTTCTTT.

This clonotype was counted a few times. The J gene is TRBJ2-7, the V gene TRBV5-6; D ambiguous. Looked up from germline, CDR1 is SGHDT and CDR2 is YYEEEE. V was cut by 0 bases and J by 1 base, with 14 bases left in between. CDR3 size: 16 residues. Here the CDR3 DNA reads TGTGCCAGCAGCTTGGGTATTGGTGCGGTATCCTACGAGCAGTACTTC. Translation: CASSLGIGAVSYEQYF. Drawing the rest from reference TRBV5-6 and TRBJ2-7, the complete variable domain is DAGVTQSPTHLIKTRGQQVTLRCSPKSGHDTVSWYQQALGQGPQFIFQYYEEEERQRGNFPDRFSGHQFPNYSSELNVNALLLGDSALYLCASSLGIGAVSYEQYFGPGTRLTVT.

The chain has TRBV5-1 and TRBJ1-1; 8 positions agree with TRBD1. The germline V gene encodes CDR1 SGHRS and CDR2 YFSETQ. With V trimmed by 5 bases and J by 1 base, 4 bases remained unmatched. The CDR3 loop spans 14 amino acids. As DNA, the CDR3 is TGCGCCAGCAGACGCGGGACAGGGAACACTGAAGCTTTCTTT. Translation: CASRRGTGNTEAFF.

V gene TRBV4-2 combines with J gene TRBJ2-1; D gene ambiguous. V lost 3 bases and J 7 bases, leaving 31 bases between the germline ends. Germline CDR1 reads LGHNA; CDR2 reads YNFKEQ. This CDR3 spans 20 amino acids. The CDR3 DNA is TGTGCCAGCAGCCACCCGCCGCGGCCTACCGGACCCGCCTTACCTAATGAGCAGTTCTTC. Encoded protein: CASSHPPRPTGPALPNEQFF.